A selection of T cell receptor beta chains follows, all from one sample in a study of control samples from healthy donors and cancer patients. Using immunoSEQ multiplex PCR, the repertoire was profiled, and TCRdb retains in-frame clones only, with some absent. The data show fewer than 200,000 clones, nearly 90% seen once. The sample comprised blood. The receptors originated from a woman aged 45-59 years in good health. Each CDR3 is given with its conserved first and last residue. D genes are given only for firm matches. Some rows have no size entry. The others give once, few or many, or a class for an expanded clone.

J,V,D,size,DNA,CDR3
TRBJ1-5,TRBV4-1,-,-,TGCGCCAGCAGCTGGACACCTAATCAGCCCCAGCATTTT,CASSWTPNQPQHF
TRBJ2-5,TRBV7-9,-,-,TGTGCCAGCACGGGCTACGGAAGGGAGACCCAGTACTTC,CASTGYGRETQYF
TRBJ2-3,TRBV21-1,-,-,TGTGCCAGCAGCAAAGCAGCTCCTAGCACAGATACGCAGTATTTT,CASSKAAPSTDTQYF
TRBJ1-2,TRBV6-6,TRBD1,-,TGTGCCAGCAGTGTATGGGACAGGGTGGACTATGGCTACACCTTC,CASSVWDRVDYGYTF
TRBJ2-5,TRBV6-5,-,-,TGTGCCAGCAGTTACGGGGTCAAAATGGCCCAGTACTTC,CASSYGVKMAQYF
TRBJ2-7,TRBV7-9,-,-,TGTGCCAGGGACCCCCCGGAGCAGTACTTC,CARDPPEQYF
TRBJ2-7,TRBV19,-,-,TGTGCCAGTAGTAGTCCGGAGGGCAGGGGCTCCTACGAGCAGTACTTC,CASSSPEGRGSYEQYF
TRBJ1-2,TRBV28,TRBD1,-,TGTGCCAGCATGGAGGGACAGGGCCGGTGGGGCTACACCTTC,CASMEGQGRWGYTF
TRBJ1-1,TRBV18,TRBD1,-,TGTGCCAGCTCACTTGGGACAGGGGCGGTGAACACTGAAGCTTTCTTT,CASSLGTGAVNTEAFF
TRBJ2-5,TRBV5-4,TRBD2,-,TGTGCCAGCAGCTTGGTCGGGGGGTTGGAGGAGACCCAGTACTTC,CASSLVGGLEETQYF
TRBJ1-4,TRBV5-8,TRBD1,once,TGTGCCAGCACGGGACAGGGGGCCGGGGGCGAAAAACTGTTTTTT,CASTGQGAGGEKLFF
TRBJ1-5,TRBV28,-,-,TGTGCCAGCAGTACCAACAGGGTTACTCAGCCCCAGCATTTT,CASSTNRVTQPQHF
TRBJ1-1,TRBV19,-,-,TGTGCCAGTAGTGGGAACCCTGGGGGGCTGCGCACTGAAGCTTTCTTT,CASSGNPGGLRTEAFF
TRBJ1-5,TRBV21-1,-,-,TGTGCCAGCCTCGAGGGAGGAGGCAATCAGCCCCAGCATTTT,CASLEGGGNQPQHF